Listed below are T cell receptor beta chains from one sample, sequenced in a study of CD8 T cells in Susac syndrome. A single record per CDR3 protein comes from TCRdb applying MiXCR to the immunoSEQ multiplex PCR reads. The sample has about 180,000 distinct CDR3 sequences; 85% to 95% are singletons. Sample: CD4+ T cells from PBMCs. These receptors originate from a human donor with Susac syndrome. The CDR3 runs from the conserved cysteine through the conserved F or W. Each record gives: clone size, D gene, J gene, V gene, CDR3 protein, CDR3 DNA. D genes are given only for firm matches. Clone size is stated in some rows and not others, as once, few, many or a class when expanded.

size: NA
D: TRBD2
J: TRBJ2-3
V: TRBV9
CDR3: CASSTSGASTDTQYF
DNA: TGTGCCAGCAGCACTAGCGGTGCTAGCACAGATACGCAGTATTTT

size: NA
D: NA
J: TRBJ2-7
V: TRBV11-2
CDR3: CASSLDGRRSYEQYF
DNA: TGTGCCAGCAGCTTAGACGGTAGAAGGTCCTACGAGCAGTACTTC

size: NA
D: NA
J: TRBJ1-2
V: TRBV12-3/TRBV12-4
CDR3: CASSFYTINYGYTF
DNA: TGTGCCAGCAGTTTCTACACCATTAACTATGGCTACACCTTC

size: few
D: NA
J: TRBJ2-5
V: TRBV19
CDR3: CASSYSRGETQYF
DNA: TGTGCCAGTAGTTACAGTCGGGGGGAGACCCAGTACTTC

size: NA
D: TRBD2
J: TRBJ2-3
V: TRBV7-6
CDR3: CASSPGLAGAADTQYF
DNA: TGTGCCAGCAGCCCAGGACTAGCGGGGGCGGCAGATACGCAGTATTTT

size: once
D: TRBD2
J: TRBJ2-1
V: TRBV9
CDR3: CASSEGPGTSGSVEFF
DNA: TGTGCCAGCAGCGAGGGACCCGGGACTAGCGGGAGCGTTGAGTTCTTC

size: NA
D: NA
J: TRBJ2-5
V: TRBV18
CDR3: CASSPWRSLYQETQYF
DNA: TGTGCCAGCTCACCATGGAGGTCGCTTTATCAAGAGACCCAGTACTTC

size: NA
D: NA
J: TRBJ2-5
V: TRBV12-5
CDR3: CASGWGTAQETQYF
DNA: TGTGCTAGTGGTTGGGGGACGGCCCAAGAGACCCAGTACTTC

size: once
D: NA
J: TRBJ2-1
V: TRBV2
CDR3: CASGKGDEQFF
DNA: TGTGCCAGCGGCAAGGGCGATGAGCAGTTCTTC

size: NA
D: NA
J: TRBJ1-2
V: TRBV4-2
CDR3: CASSQDRGGRGNYGYTF
DNA: TGTGCCAGCAGCCAAGATCGGGGGGGAAGGGGGAACTATGGCTACACCTTC

size: NA
D: TRBD2
J: TRBJ2-2
V: TRBV7-2
CDR3: CASSLIAGANTGELFF
DNA: TGTGCCAGCAGCCTTATAGCGGGTGCGAACACCGGGGAGCTGTTTTTT

size: NA
D: NA
J: TRBJ2-5
V: TRBV21-1
CDR3: CARRLILWFEGETQYF
DNA: TGTGCCAGGAGGTTAATATTATGGTTTGAGGGAGAGACCCAGTACTTC

size: NA
D: TRBD2
J: TRBJ2-7
V: TRBV29-1
CDR3: CSPGLAGDDSYEQYF
DNA: TGCAGCCCGGGACTAGCGGGAGATGATTCCTACGAGCAGTACTTC

size: NA
D: TRBD1
J: TRBJ1-5
V: TRBV18
CDR3: CASSLDRDNQPQHF
DNA: TGTGCCAGCTCACTGGACAGGGACAATCAGCCCCAGCATTTT

size: NA
D: NA
J: TRBJ1-6
V: TRBV12-3/TRBV12-4
CDR3: CASSLNTDSPLHF
DNA: TGTGCCAGCAGTCTTAACACCGATTCACCCCTCCACTTT

size: NA
D: NA
J: TRBJ1-1
V: TRBV3-1
CDR3: CASSQDRTEAFF
DNA: TGTGCCAGCAGCCAAGACCGCACTGAAGCTTTCTTT

size: NA
D: TRBD1
J: TRBJ1-4
V: TRBV20-1
CDR3: CSARDPDRADEKLFF
DNA: TGCAGTGCTAGAGATCCTGACAGGGCGGATGAAAAACTGTTTTTT

size: NA
D: TRBD1
J: TRBJ2-7
V: TRBV12-3/TRBV12-4
CDR3: CASSYDRGPGEQYF
DNA: TGTGCCAGCAGTTACGACAGGGGGCCGGGTGAGCAGTACTTC

size: NA
D: TRBD2
J: TRBJ2-7
V: TRBV7-8
CDR3: CASSQGTSRSYEQYF
DNA: TGTGCCAGCAGCCAAGGGACTAGCCGCTCCTACGAGCAGTACTTC

size: NA
D: NA
J: TRBJ1-2
V: TRBV19
CDR3: CASSILGTAGCTF
DNA: TGTGCCAGTAGTATTCTGGGGACCGCCGGTTGCACCTTC

size: NA
D: TRBD2
J: TRBJ2-5
V: TRBV20-1
CDR3: CSATGLAEQQETQYF
DNA: TGCAGTGCTACAGGACTAGCGGAACAGCAAGAGACCCAGTACTTC

size: NA
D: NA
J: TRBJ1-1
V: TRBV9
CDR3: CASSPRGGRTDTEAFF
DNA: TGTGCCAGCAGCCCGAGGGGGGGAAGGACAGACACTGAAGCTTTCTTT

size: NA
D: TRBD1
J: TRBJ2-3
V: TRBV20-1
CDR3: CSATGDRGTDTQYF
DNA: TGCAGTGCTACCGGGGACAGGGGCACAGATACGCAGTATTTT

size: NA
D: NA
J: TRBJ1-1
V: TRBV28
CDR3: CASSLRGATDTEAFF
DNA: TGTGCCAGCAGTTTAAGGGGGGCGACGGACACTGAAGCTTTCTTT

size: NA
D: TRBD2
J: TRBJ2-7
V: TRBV20-1
CDR3: CSARDRASGTHEQYF
DNA: TGCAGTGCTAGAGATCGGGCTAGCGGGACACATGAGCAGTACTTC

size: NA
D: NA
J: TRBJ1-1
V: TRBV6-2/TRBV6-3
CDR3: CASSHRAELTEAFF
DNA: TGTGCCAGCAGCCACAGGGCCGAGTTGACTGAAGCTTTCTTT

size: NA
D: NA
J: TRBJ1-5
V: TRBV29-1
CDR3: CSVGGGSSQPQHF
DNA: TGCAGCGTTGGAGGGGGGTCCAGTCAGCCCCAGCATTTT

size: NA
D: TRBD2
J: TRBJ2-5
V: TRBV12-3/TRBV12-4
CDR3: CASSWTSGRQETQYF
DNA: TGTGCCAGCAGCTGGACTAGCGGGAGACAAGAGACCCAGTACTTC

size: NA
D: TRBD2
J: TRBJ2-4
V: TRBV6-4
CDR3: CASSEMAGVGNIQYF
DNA: TGTGCCAGCAGTGAAATGGCGGGAGTTGGGAACATTCAGTACTTC

size: NA
D: NA
J: TRBJ2-2
V: TRBV7-6
CDR3: CASSLRIDTGELFF
DNA: TGTGCCAGCAGCTTAAGAATTGACACCGGGGAGCTGTTTTTT

size: NA
D: NA
J: TRBJ1-5
V: TRBV12-3/TRBV12-4
CDR3: CASSFLRGPDQPQHF
DNA: TGTGCCAGCAGTTTTCTTCGGGGGCCAGATCAGCCCCAGCATTTT

size: NA
D: NA
J: TRBJ2-1
V: TRBV20-1
CDR3: CSASNREPYNEQFF
DNA: TGCAGTGCTTCCAACAGGGAACCCTACAATGAGCAGTTCTTC

size: NA
D: TRBD2
J: TRBJ2-1
V: TRBV18
CDR3: CASSPQLAGVNNEQFF
DNA: TGTGCCAGCTCACCACAACTAGCGGGAGTGAACAATGAGCAGTTCTTC

size: NA
D: TRBD2
J: TRBJ2-1
V: TRBV7-2
CDR3: CASEGPREDNEQFF
DNA: TGTGCCAGCGAGGGCCCCCGGGAGGACAATGAGCAGTTCTTC

size: NA
D: NA
J: TRBJ1-6
V: TRBV25-1
CDR3: CASSEGLGGSSPLHF
DNA: TGTGCCAGCAGTGAAGGTCTCGGGGGGTCTTCACCCCTCCACTTT

size: NA
D: NA
J: TRBJ2-7
V: TRBV6-1
CDR3: CASRLPLGPYEQYF
DNA: TGTGCCAGCAGGCTCCCCCTAGGCCCCTACGAGCAGTACTTC

size: NA
D: NA
J: TRBJ2-1
V: TRBV7-2
CDR3: CASSLEAGTDNEQFF
DNA: TGTGCCAGCAGTCTAGAGGCGGGGACAGACAATGAGCAGTTCTTC

size: NA
D: NA
J: TRBJ1-1
V: TRBV20-1
CDR3: CSASHRVRNTEAFF
DNA: TGCAGTGCTAGCCACAGGGTGAGGAACACTGAAGCTTTCTTT

size: NA
D: TRBD2
J: TRBJ2-1
V: TRBV20-1
CDR3: CSVPGLASYNEQFF
DNA: TGCAGTGTCCCGGGACTAGCGAGCTACAATGAGCAGTTCTTC

size: NA
D: TRBD1
J: TRBJ2-7
V: TRBV28
CDR3: CASSTTGQGYYEQYF
DNA: TGTGCCAGCAGCACGACAGGGCAAGGATATTACGAGCAGTACTTC

size: NA
D: NA
J: TRBJ2-7
V: TRBV6-2/TRBV6-3
CDR3: CASSYPPLEQYF
DNA: TGTGCCAGCAGTTACCCCCCCCTCGAGCAGTACTTC

size: NA
D: NA
J: TRBJ2-3
V: TRBV18
CDR3: CASSGGKADTQYF
DNA: TGTGCCAGCTCAGGCGGGAAGGCCGATACGCAGTATTTT

size: NA
D: NA
J: TRBJ2-6
V: TRBV11-2
CDR3: CASSLRQSPGANVLTF
DNA: TGTGCCAGCAGCTTACGGCAGTCCCCCGGGGCCAACGTCCTGACTTTC

size: NA
D: NA
J: TRBJ1-5
V: TRBV4-2
CDR3: CASSQDQGRDQPQHF
DNA: TGTGCCAGCAGCCAAGACCAGGGGCGCGATCAGCCCCAGCATTTT

size: NA
D: NA
J: TRBJ1-2
V: TRBV29-1
CDR3: CSVEGGFGDLYGYTF
DNA: TGCAGCGTTGAAGGTGGCTTCGGGGACCTCTATGGCTACACCTTC

size: NA
D: TRBD2
J: TRBJ2-1
V: TRBV7-8
CDR3: CASSLDPSLFWTSAISYNEQFF
DNA: TGTGCCAGCAGCTTAGACCCTAGTCTTTTTTGGACTAGCGCTATCTCCTACAATGAGCAGTTCTTC

size: NA
D: TRBD2
J: TRBJ2-3
V: TRBV5-4
CDR3: CASTRLAVSTDTQYF
DNA: TGTGCCAGCACCAGACTAGCGGTTAGCACAGATACGCAGTATTTT

size: NA
D: TRBD1
J: TRBJ1-5
V: TRBV19
CDR3: CASSIDRENGQPQHF
DNA: TGTGCCAGTAGTATCGACAGGGAGAATGGTCAGCCCCAGCATTTT

size: NA
D: NA
J: TRBJ2-2
V: TRBV5-1
CDR3: CASTRNGGRVGELFF
DNA: TGCGCCAGCACCCGAAATGGTGGGCGTGTCGGGGAGCTGTTTTTT

size: NA
D: TRBD2
J: TRBJ2-2
V: TRBV11-1
CDR3: CASSPGPGLAGVVVGGELFF
DNA: TGTGCCAGCAGCCCCGGACCCGGACTAGCGGGAGTAGTTGTCGGCGGGGAGCTGTTTTTT

size: NA
D: TRBD1
J: TRBJ1-1
V: TRBV7-2
CDR3: CASSPGQWRTEAFF
DNA: TGTGCCAGCAGCCCGGGACAGTGGCGCACTGAAGCTTTCTTT

size: NA
D: NA
J: TRBJ2-5
V: TRBV5-1
CDR3: CASNKLGPQETQYF
DNA: TGCGCCAGCAACAAACTCGGGCCTCAAGAGACCCAGTACTTC